The text below deals with one T cell receptor (beta chain). Its specificity is unknown. The same CDR3 also results from other DNA sequences found in this sample. This sample stems from a study of shared clonotypes between healthy human individuals. The CDR3 is made up of 13 amino acids. Trimming removed 0 bases at V and 6 bases at J, with 7 bases between. Germline V gives CDR1 KGHSH, CDR2 LQKENI. In the authors' methods: Filtering of immunoSEQ junctional sequences could not match full-length read filtering. The repertoire was sequenced with immunoSEQ multiplex PCR; TCRdb's copy has only in-frame clones and lacks some. That table is the source of V, J and clone size, and D and trimming were worked out from the DNA. The sample has about 1.5 million clones; around 98% are singletons. The study, taken as a whole, reports: Only a few donors were included, so the genetic and exposure-history diversity represented was limited.

The genes are TRBV18 and TRBJ2-3, with D perhaps assigned TRBD1 or TRBD2 (5 bases each). The sequence was collected from a man aged 25-40 years in good health. The sequencing sample was made of naive CD4+ T cells sorted from blood. Subset given: CD45RA+ positively selected. The chain's CDR3 is CASSPPGGDTQYF. The CDR3 coding sequence is TGTGCCAGCTCACCACCTGGGGGTGATACGCAGTATTTT.